This T cell receptor (beta chain) derives from a study of T-cell reconstitution after alpha-beta-depleted transplantation in children (dated by TCRdb to the mid-2010s). Regarding the complete study: Using TCR repertoire profiling, the study followed T-cell immune reconstitution in a quantitative way in children after TCRalphabeta/CD19-depleted allogeneic hematopoietic cell transplantation. Overall study outcomes, separate from this receptor: Hyperexpanded clone frequencies declined over subsequent months; after one year, T-cell counts and TCRbeta diversity were mostly attributed to newly produced T cells. The apparently early alphabetaT-cell count recovery about two months after transplant was reportedly dependent on only several hundred rapidly expanded clones derived from non-depleted graft cells. In some patients, high TCRbeta diversity at day 60 was attributed to recipient T cells and intrathymic progenitors that had survived conditioning.

Libraries came from PCR. Sequencing was carried out with an Illumina HiSeq 2500. TCR library preparation used molecular barcoding, with unique molecular identifiers applied to normalize quantification of the TCRbeta repertoire. Starting from the raw public reads, TCRdb applied fastp trimming at Q25, assembled clones with MiXCR and retained in-frame beta chains. Rows with a matching CDR3 protein are joined into one entry that keeps the most common DNA and genes. This sample has approximately 1,000,000 distinct CDR3 sequences in its table, and about 29% of those were observed once. In total, the top ten clones hold 25% to 35% of the sample. For this clonotype: This clone's antigen is unknown. It has no much larger one-base neighbor in the sample; base qualities were not kept.

The intended sense of this specimen's treatment or condition label: allogeneic hematopoietic cell transplantation with graft depleted of TCRalphabeta T cells and CD19 B cells. The transplant recipients were children given TCRalphabeta/CD19-depleted allogeneic hematopoietic cell grafts. Reading the germline V gene gives CDR1 MDHEN and CDR2 SYDVKM. Taken from cysteine to phenylalanine, the CDR3 has 19 residues. Left in the record is the CDR3 DNA by itself, 57 bases read in frame from the first base. The germline V and J ends show losses of 5 bases and 4 bases respectively, and no gene match explains 19 bases of the junction.

This material consisted of PBMCs, mostly from graft donor cells, taken 360 days after TCRalphabeta/CD19-depleted stem cell transplant. This clonotype was sampled from a boy less than two years old who had a stem cell transplant for SCID, so the T cells may come from the graft donor. The V and J segments used are TRBV28 and TRBJ2-3; TRBD2 aligns with 9 central bases. CDR3 protein: CASSIPPGSGGQEADTQYF. The DNA sequence follows: TGTGCCAGCAGTATCCCCCCAGGGAGCGGGGGGCAGGAGGCAGATACGCAGTATTTT.